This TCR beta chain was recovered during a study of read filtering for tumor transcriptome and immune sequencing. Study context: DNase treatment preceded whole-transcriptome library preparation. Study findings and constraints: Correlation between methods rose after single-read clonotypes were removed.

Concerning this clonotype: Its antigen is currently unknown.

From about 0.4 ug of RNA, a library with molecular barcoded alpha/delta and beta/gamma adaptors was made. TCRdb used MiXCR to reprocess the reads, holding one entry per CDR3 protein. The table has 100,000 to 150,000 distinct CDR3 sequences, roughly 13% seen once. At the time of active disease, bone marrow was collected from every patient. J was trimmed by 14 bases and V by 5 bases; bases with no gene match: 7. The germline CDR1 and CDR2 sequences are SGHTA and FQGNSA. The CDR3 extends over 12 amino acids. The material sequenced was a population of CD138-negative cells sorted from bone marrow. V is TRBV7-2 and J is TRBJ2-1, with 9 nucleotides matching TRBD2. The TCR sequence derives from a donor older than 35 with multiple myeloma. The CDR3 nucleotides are TGTGCCAGCAGCCCCCAGGCTAGCGGGAAGTTCTTC. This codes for CASSPQASGKFF.